Listed here is a single T cell receptor beta chain. The data belong to a study of blood T cell repertoires in COVID-19. As for the study in general: Specimens from acute and convalescent COVID-19 originated in the United States, Italy and Spain. T cells, B-cell-depleted T cells, or PBMCs supplied cDNA or gDNA.

The CDR3 loop spans 16 amino acids. Germline lookup yields CDR1 KGHSH and CDR2 LQKENI. With V trimmed by 2 bases and J by 8 bases, 9 bases remained unmatched. The authors' processing: Reference gene primer amplification gave estimated nucleated cell counts. Sequencing was performed with immunoSEQ multiplex PCR; in TCRdb, only in-frame clones are kept and a portion is missing. That table supplies the V and J calls and clone size; D and trimming were determined from the DNA. The sample comprises roughly 190,000 clones, around nine tenths of which are singletons, and approximately 1.1% rests with the top ten.

The sequencing input was peripheral blood. This sequence originates from a man aged 30 to 39 with acute or convalescent COVID-19. The chain links TRBV18 to TRBJ2-1; 10 nucleotides align to TRBD1. CDR3 protein: CASSPKTGQGFHEQFF. Here the CDR3 DNA reads TGTGCCAGCTCACCAAAAACGGGACAGGGGTTCCATGAGCAGTTCTTC.